Shown below are 8 T cell receptor beta chains from a single sample sequenced in a study of OX40 agonist ivuxolimab in advanced cancers. The protocol used for the library was the immunoSEQ multiplex PCR assay. Not all clones reach the TCRdb copy of this immuneACCESS table, which keeps in-frame sequences only. Checked studies attribute under half of the gap to unresolved V genes and leave the rest unexplained. Within this sample are some 100,000 clones, with 75% to 90% of them counted one time only. In total, the top ten clones hold about 0.82% of the sample. The sample in question was CD4+ or CD8+ T cells sorted from blood, obtained in a trial of the OX40 agonist ivuxolimab. Source of these receptors: an adult with an advanced solid tumor such as melanoma, head and neck, liver or kidney cancer.

The V gene is TRBV19, the J gene TRBJ1-2, with D possibly being TRBD1 (6 bases). The CDR3 has 13 amino acids. Per the germline V gene, CDR1 is LNHDA and CDR2 is SQIVND (reference sequence). V shed 6 bases and J shed 7 bases, with 15 bases lying between them. The CDR3 is CASRGDGQSGYTF. Here the CDR3 DNA reads TGTGCCAGTAGAGGAGACGGACAGAGTGGCTACACCTTC.

The chain couples TRBV9 to TRBJ2-1; D might be TRBD1 or TRBD2, each matching 5 bases. CDR1 and CDR2 from the germline V gene are SGDLS and YYNGEE. V lost 0 bases and J 6 bases, leaving 13 bases between the germline ends. This CDR3 is built from 15 residues. The CDR3, as DNA: TGTGCCAGCAGCGTAGGGGACCGACAGCTCAATGAGCAGTTCTTC. Its protein is CASSVGDRQLNEQFF.

This clone was seen just once. J is TRBJ1-4 and V is TRBV19; D is uncertain. This CDR3 is built from 13 residues. CDR1 and CDR2 (germline): LNHDA, SQIVND (reference sequence). V was clipped by 3 bases and J by 8 bases, with 10 bases between them. CDR3: CASSMGKGEKLFF. As DNA, the CDR3 is TGTGCCAGTAGTATGGGGAAGGGAGAAAAACTGTTTTTT.

The V and J genes are TRBV2 and TRBJ2-5; D gene unclear. V lost 4 bases, J lost 3 bases, and 6 bases lay in between. This CDR3 contains 12 residues. Per the germline V gene, CDR1 is SNHLY and CDR2 is FYNNEI. CDR3 sequence reads: CASSGIEETQYF. In nucleotides, the CDR3 is TGTGCCAGCAGTGGTATCGAAGAGACCCAGTACTTC.

The chain joins TRBV6-1 to TRBJ1-2, with TRBD1 matching 8 bases. Germline V gives CDR1 MNHNS, CDR2 SASEGT. With 6 bases clipped from V and 7 bases from J, the junction kept 10 bases outside the gene matches. This CDR3 region has 14 residues. The CDR3 loop is CASSLGQGVSGYTF. The DNA for the CDR3 is TGTGCCAGCAGCTTAGGACAGGGTGTGTCTGGCTACACCTTC.

This clone was seen only once. The chain links TRBV28 to TRBJ2-7; possible D gene TRBD2, 6 bases. V was cut by 2 bases and J by 2 bases, with 16 bases left in between. The length of the CDR3 is 16 residues. Germline V gene sequence: CDR1 MDHEN, CDR2 SYDVKM. The CDR3 region is CASSLSPGEVTYEQYF. The CDR3 nucleotides read TGTGCCAGCAGTTTAAGCCCGGGAGAAGTAACCTACGAGCAGTACTTC. The whole variable domain, remainder taken from reference TRBV28 and TRBJ2-7, is DVKVTQSSRYLVKRTGEKVFLECVQDMDHENMFWYRQDPGLGLRLIYFSYDVKMKEKGDIPEGYSVSREKKERFSLILESASTNQTSMYLCASSLSPGEVTYEQYFGPGTRLTVT.

The rearrangement uses TRBV7-9 and TRBJ1-1; no firm D call. V was pared by 1 base and J by 1 base, with 10 bases between. Germline assignment: CDR1 SEHNR and CDR2 FQNEAQ (reference sequence). The CDR3 runs to 15 residues. The CDR3 spells CASSLGHSGNTEAFF. The CDR3 bases are TGTGCCAGCAGCTTAGGGCACTCCGGGAACACTGAAGCTTTCTTT.

The CDR3 is CASSYDVTGLTGELFF. DNA for the CDR3: TGTGCCAGCAGTTACGACGTGACAGGGCTCACCGGGGAGCTGTTTTTT. The chain joins TRBV6-5 to TRBJ2-2, with 7 nucleotides matching TRBD1. V lost 2 bases, J lost 4 bases, and 7 bases stayed unmatched. CDR1 and CDR2 from the germline V gene are MNHEY and SVGAGI. The CDR3 has 16 residues.